One sample yielded the 21 T cell receptor beta chains listed below, sequenced in a study of response to subunit inactivated influenza vaccine. TCRdb re-called the RT-PCR reads through MiXCR, storing one row per CDR3 protein. This sample has approximately 730,000 distinct CDR3 sequences; roughly 13% occur once, and the top ten carry approximately 7%. The source material was PBMCs from blood, sampled approximately 15 days before vaccination. Receptors originate from a man between 45 and 60 years old who received an inactivated influenza vaccine.

The chain joins TRBV6-2 or TRBV6-3 to TRBJ1-4; D unclear. Germline lookup yields CDR1 MNHEY and CDR2 SVGEGT. V was shortened by 6 bases and J by 3 bases, with 14 bases between the two germline ends. The CDR3 is made up of 15 amino acids. CDR3 region: CASSRRPGANEKLFF. For the CDR3, the DNA is TGTGCCAGCAGCCGCCGACCGGGAGCTAATGAAAAACTGTTTTTT.

This clonotype was seen only a few times. The chain is built from TRBV2 and TRBJ2-7; tentatively, D is TRBD2 (5 bases). The germline CDR1 and CDR2 sequences are SNHLY and FYNNEI. This CDR3 spans 16 amino acids. The ends were cut back, 1 base at V and 2 bases at J, with 15 bases in the middle. The CDR3 loop is CASSEDRARLTYEQYF. In DNA, the CDR3 is TGTGCCAGCAGTGAAGATAGGGCTCGACTAACCTACGAGCAGTACTTC.

A few counts support this clonotype. The rearrangement joins TRBV4-3 to TRBJ2-1, with TRBD2 matching 12 bases. Germline V gene data show CDR1 as LGHNA and CDR2 as YSLEER. This CDR3 contains 17 residues. V was pared by 2 bases and J by 4 bases, with 6 bases of the junction left unmatched. CDR3 protein: CASSQFIGTSGYNEQFF. Written as DNA, the CDR3 is TGCGCCAGCAGCCAATTTATCGGGACTAGCGGGTACAATGAGCAGTTCTTC.

The chain uses TRBV20-1 and TRBJ2-4, with TRBD2 identical over 10 bases. Germline assignment: CDR1 DFQATT and CDR2 SNEGSKA (reference sequence). J gave up 8 bases and V 5 bases, and 15 bases lay outside the gene matches. The CDR3 runs 16 residues. The CDR3 sequence is CSARDLAGAPRDIQYF. The CDR3 coding sequence is TGCAGTGCTCGGGACCTAGCGGGAGCCCCACGGGACATTCAGTACTTC.

This clonotype was seen a handful of times. The CDR3 DNA follows: TGCGCCAGCAGCTTTCAGGCGGGGGTCCTCTACGAGCAGTACTTC. It encodes CASSFQAGVLYEQYF. The chain is built from TRBV5-1 and TRBJ2-7, with 7 bases lining up with TRBD2. The CDR3 runs to 15 residues. Trimming removed 2 bases from V and 3 bases from J; junction bases left unmatched: 8. Germline lookup yields CDR1 SGHRS and CDR2 YFSETQ.

This clonotype has just a few counts. The chain is built from TRBV6-5 and TRBJ1-1; weak D call: TRBD1 (6 bases). Germline CDR1 is MNHEY and CDR2 is SVGAGI. V lost 0 bases and J lost 4, with 12 bases in between. The CDR3 length is 15 residues. The CDR3 DNA reads TGTGCCAGCAGTTACTCTAGGGGGTCGGGCACTGAAGCTTTCTTT. This translates into CASSYSRGSGTEAFF.

The genes are TRBV20-1 and TRBJ2-3; 10 bases are a match to TRBD2. Per germline, CDR1 DFQATT and CDR2 SNEGSKA (reference sequence). This CDR3 is 14 amino acids long. Germline trimming cut 5 bases from V and 3 bases from J; bases unmatched to any gene: 5. CDR3 nucleotide sequence: TGCAGTGCTTCTAGCGGGAGAGGGACAGATACGCAGTATTTT. Protein sequence: CSASSGRGTDTQYF.

The chain recombines TRBV4-3 with TRBJ2-7; D perhaps matches TRBD2 (5 bases). Germline V gives CDR1 LGHNA, CDR2 YSLEER. Trimming removed 4 bases at V and 7 bases at J, with 20 bases between. CDR3 size: 15 residues. CDR3 nucleotide sequence: TGCGCCAGCAGCCGAGACGAGGGTGGATTGACGGAGCAGTACTTC. Amino acid sequence: CASSRDEGGLTEQYF.

This clonotype was picked up a small number of times. The chain is built from TRBV7-9 and TRBJ1-1; 7 nucleotides agree with TRBD1. This CDR3 is built from 13 residues. Germline values: CDR1 SEHNR, CDR2 FQNEAQ (reference sequence). The junction had 10 bases not matched to a gene; V was cut back by 9 bases and J by 6 bases. The CDR3 loop reads CASHRGTVSEAFF. As DNA, the CDR3 is TGTGCCAGTCACAGGGGTACGGTTTCTGAAGCTTTCTTT. The complete variable domain, with remaining parts taken from reference TRBV7-9 and TRBJ1-1, reads DTGVSQNPRHKITKRGQNVTFRCDPISEHNRLYWYRQTLGQGPEFLTYFQNEAQLEKSRLLSDRFSAERPKGSFSTLEIQRTEQGDSAMYLCASHRGTVSEAFFGQGTRLTVV.

This clonotype was detected many times. V and J are TRBV7-6 and TRBJ2-3; 8 positions agree with TRBD1. J was trimmed by 4 bases and V by 4 bases; bases with no gene match: 4. The length of the CDR3 is 14 residues. Germline CDR1 SGHVS, CDR2 FNYEAQ. The chain's CDR3 is CASSSLQGADTQYF. In nucleotides, the CDR3 is TGTGCCAGCAGCTCACTACAGGGGGCAGATACGCAGTATTTT.

This clonotype has a handful of counts. The V call is TRBV5-4, the J call TRBJ2-3, with 7 nucleotides matching TRBD1. J gave up 4 bases and V 3 bases, and 8 bases lay outside the gene matches. The CDR3 has 15 residues. In germline, CDR1 is SGHNT, CDR2 YYREEE (reference sequence). The CDR3 DNA sequence: TGTGCCAGCAGCTCGAACAGGGGATATTCAGATACGCAGTATTTT. Protein sequence: CASSSNRGYSDTQYF.

This chain connects TRBV15 to TRBJ2-2; 7 bases match TRBD1. The germline V gene has CDR1 LNHNV and CDR2 YYDKDF (reference sequence). The length of the CDR3 is 15 residues. With 0 bases clipped from V and 6 bases from J, the junction kept 4 bases outside the gene matches. CDR3 in DNA: TGTGCCACCAGCAGAGATCGACAGGGTTCCGGGGAGCTGTTTTTT. This translates into CATSRDRQGSGELFF.

This clonotype was seen only a few times. This chain uses TRBV7-9 with TRBJ1-6; maybe TRBD1 (5 bases). Trimming took off 5 bases at V and 8 bases at J, with 19 bases between the two ends. Germline values: CDR1 SEHNR, CDR2 FQNEAQ (reference sequence). The CDR3 totals 16 residues. The DNA for the CDR3 is TGTGCCAGCAGCCAGAGGTCTAGGGGCCGGGATTCACCCCTCCACTTT. Its translation is CASSQRSRGRDSPLHF.

This clonotype has at least ten counts. The chain has TRBV29-1 and TRBJ2-1, with 10 bases aligning to TRBD1. The ends lost 0 bases at V and 12 bases at J; junction bases unmatched: 20. Germline-derived CDR1 and CDR2 are SQVTM and ANQGSEA. The CDR3 loop spans 18 amino acids. In DNA, the CDR3 is TGCAGCGTTGAAGATCGGGGAGACAGGGGGCGCCGGGATCTGGTGCAGTTCTTC. Translated, it gives CSVEDRGDRGRRDLVQFF.

Ten or more counts support this clonotype. The V call is TRBV4-1, the J call TRBJ1-2, with D tentatively TRBD1 (5 bases). CDR1 MGHRA and CDR2 YSYEKL come from the germline V gene. The germline V and J ends were trimmed by 0 bases and 4 bases, with 15 bases remaining between them. This CDR3 is 16 amino acids long. This CDR3 reads CASSQDRVGVPYGYTF. CDR3 coding DNA: TGCGCCAGCAGCCAAGATCGAGTAGGGGTCCCCTATGGCTACACCTTC.

This clonotype was picked up a small number of times. This chain uses TRBV2 with TRBJ1-1; D not certain. V was clipped by 1 base and J by 2 bases, with 14 bases between them. The CDR3 has 16 amino acids. CDR1 and CDR2 (germline): SNHLY, FYNNEI. The CDR3 nucleotides are TGTGCCAGCAGTGAAGAAAGTCTCCGGATTAACACTGAAGCTTTCTTT. Protein product: CASSEESLRINTEAFF. Full variable domain (missing parts from reference TRBV2 and TRBJ1-1): EPEVTQTPSHQVTQMGQEVILRCVPISNHLYFYWYRQILGQKVEFLVSFYNNEISEKSEIFDDQFSVERPDGSNFTLKIRSTKLEDSAMYFCASSEESLRINTEAFFGQGTRLTVV.

This clonotype was seen only a few times. This chain connects TRBV30 to TRBJ2-2, with unresolved D. The V end was cut by 3 bases, the J end by 0 bases, with 8 bases between. CDR3 length equals 14 residues. Germline V gene sequence: CDR1 GTSNPN, CDR2 SVGIG (reference sequence). This CDR3 reads CAWSAQANTGELFF. The CDR3 DNA sequence: TGTGCCTGGAGCGCTCAAGCGAACACCGGGGAGCTGTTTTTT.

The chain is built from TRBV25-1 and TRBJ2-7; D gene unclear. V lost 2 bases and J lost 2, with 7 bases in between. Germline V gene sequence: CDR1 MGHDK, CDR2 SYGVNS. This CDR3 has 13 residues. Written as DNA, the CDR3 is TGTGCCAGCAGTGAAGGGTCAGCCTACGAGCAGTACTTC. This translates into CASSEGSAYEQYF.

J is TRBJ2-7 and V is TRBV20-1; D tentatively reads TRBD1 or TRBD2 (5 bases each). CDR1 DFQATT and CDR2 SNEGSKA come from the germline V gene (reference sequence). Trimming took 3 bases from V and 2 from J, leaving 11 bases between them. This CDR3 region has 13 residues. The DNA for the CDR3 is TGCAGTGCTAGTAGGGACCTGACCTACGAGCAGTACTTC. Translated: CSASRDLTYEQYF.

The table lists this clonotype with a few counts. The rearrangement joins TRBV10-3 to TRBJ2-3, with 12 bases matching TRBD2. Germline V gene lookup returns CDR1 ENHRY and CDR2 SYGVKD. The CDR3 has 17 residues. Germline trimming cut 2 bases from V and 3 bases from J; bases unmatched to any gene: 6. CDR3 sequence reads: CAISERSSGRGTDTQYF. The DNA of the CDR3 is TGTGCCATCAGTGAGCGATCTAGCGGGAGGGGTACAGATACGCAGTATTTT.

The sample holds a few counts of this clonotype. The rearrangement links TRBV5-1 to TRBJ1-3; D unresolved. The V and J ends lost 1 base and 0 bases respectively, with 11 bases between them. CDR1 and CDR2 (germline): SGHRS, YFSETQ. The CDR3 runs to 16 residues. CDR3 in amino acids: CASSLSDGHSGNTIYF. The CDR3 DNA reads TGCGCCAGCAGCTTGTCGGACGGGCACTCTGGAAACACCATATATTTT.